The clone carrying this TCR beta chain has more than one count but fewer than ten. These data belong to a study of blood T cells in healthy people across ages. Every donor contributed about 10 milliliters of peripheral blood by blood draw. V was cut by 0 bases and J by 0 bases, with 11 bases left in between. Germline V gene sequence: CDR1 ENHRY, CDR2 SYGVKD. The CDR3 extends over 16 amino acids. The authors ran a second PCR of 7 to 11 cycles using a sample-barcoded 5' primer and a J-beta primer mix. Every cDNA molecule carried a tag from a template-switch adaptor bearing 12 random nucleotides. MiXCR was run by TCRdb on the 5' RACE reads, yielding one entry per CDR3 protein. The data show 550,000 to 650,000 distinct CDR3 sequences, about 25% seen once. The same data also contributed to another study, on T cells of mothers and their children. That source reports: Each child gave 2.5 million to 3.5 million TCR beta CDR3 reads (each mother, over 8 million). There were no persistent microchimeric T cell clones detected.

This sequence originates from a boy aged 2 to 9 in good health. The sequencing sample was made of blood. This rearrangement joins TRBV10-3 to TRBJ2-5, with D tentatively TRBD1 (6 bases). This CDR3 reads CAISESTGLYQETQYF. The CDR3 bases are TGTGCCATCAGTGAGTCGACAGGCCTGTACCAAGAGACCCAGTACTTC.